This note documents a single T cell receptor (beta chain) sequence. In the PCR, 60 Vbeta and 13 Jbeta primers were used. TCRdb's copy holds only in-frame clones and misses some; the assay was immunoSEQ multiplex PCR. The table includes about 180,000 clones, more than 60% detected once. The source of the sample is a study of cytomegalovirus exposure and HLA in healthy donors. Whole-study context: When over 300 donors were genotyped, just over 80% of them were found to fall in the Caucasian-associated ancestry cluster.

V dropped 4 bases and J dropped 2; count of bases not matched to a gene: 1. CDR1 and CDR2 from the germline V gene are SGHTA and FQGNSA. The CDR3 loop spans 13 amino acids. Sequencing was performed on PBMCs. The chain joins TRBV7-2 to TRBJ2-5; 7 bases map to TRBD1. The sequence derives from a woman aged 60 to 75 in good health and CMV-seropositive. The CDR3 spells CASSSDRQETQYF. DNA of the CDR3: TGTGCCAGCAGCTCGGACAGGCAAGAGACCCAGTACTTC.